These T cell receptor beta chains were read from a single sample in a study of early T cells in non-severe SARS-CoV-2 infection. TCRdb fed the 5' RACE reads into MiXCR, producing one record per CDR3 protein. The sample yields over 45,000 distinct CDR3 sequences, less than 9.5% seen once. Material: whole blood, obtained at baseline. The source of these receptors is an adult who was a healthcare worker with PCR-confirmed SARS-CoV-2 infection or an uninfected control (not recorded which). CDR3s include the opening cysteine and the closing phenylalanine or tryptophan. A D gene is named only where the DNA matches it firmly. Clone size is shown for a subset of rows, as once, few, many or a class of expanded clone.

size: few
J: TRBJ1-3
D: TRBD1
V: TRBV7-9
DNA: TGTGCCAGCGGGACAGGGGGGACCTCTGGAAACACCATATATTTT
CDR3: CASGTGGTSGNTIYF

size: many
J: TRBJ2-2
D: NA
V: TRBV4-1
DNA: TGCGCCAGCAGCCCCTTACAGGGACCCGGGGAGCTGTTTTTT
CDR3: CASSPLQGPGELFF

size: many
J: TRBJ2-1
D: NA
V: TRBV24-1
DNA: TGTGCCACCAGGGACACGGGAGAGGTTGAGCAGTTCTTC
CDR3: CATRDTGEVEQFF

size: many
J: TRBJ2-2
D: TRBD1
V: TRBV5-5
DNA: TGTGCCAGCAGTAGACAGGGGGTCGGGGAGCTGTTTTTT
CDR3: CASSRQGVGELFF

size: NA
J: TRBJ1-3
D: NA
V: TRBV5-1
DNA: TGCGCCAGCAGCTTGTCGGGGGACCCAGGAGGCACCATATATTTT
CDR3: CASSLSGDPGGTIYF

size: many
J: TRBJ1-1
D: NA
V: TRBV29-1
DNA: TGCAGCTTCCAGGGACCAAGAATGAACACTGAAGCTTTCTTT
CDR3: CSFQGPRMNTEAFF

size: NA
J: TRBJ1-1
D: NA
V: TRBV29-1
DNA: TGCAGCGTTAGTAAGCCAGAGAACACTGAAGCTTTCTTT
CDR3: CSVSKPENTEAFF

size: NA
J: TRBJ2-2
D: NA
V: TRBV7-3
DNA: TGTGCCAGCAGCTCCCTAGGACAGTTGGCCCCGAACACCGGGGAGCTGTTTTTT
CDR3: CASSSLGQLAPNTGELFF

size: few
J: TRBJ2-3
D: NA
V: TRBV13
DNA: TGTGCCAGCAGCCAAAAACCCGGAGGTACGCAGTATTTT
CDR3: CASSQKPGGTQYF

size: many
J: TRBJ2-1
D: TRBD2
V: TRBV11-3
DNA: TGTGCCAGCAGCTCTCTAGCGGGAGGAGGCAATGAGCAGTTCTTC
CDR3: CASSSLAGGGNEQFF

size: many
J: TRBJ2-2
D: NA
V: TRBV9
DNA: TGTGCCAGCAGCGAGGTTAGCGGCAGAACCGGGGAGCTGTTTTTT
CDR3: CASSEVSGRTGELFF

size: few
J: TRBJ2-3
D: NA
V: TRBV6-6
DNA: TGTGCCACCGACCCTGGGCAAACTAGCACAGATACGCAGTATTTT
CDR3: CATDPGQTSTDTQYF

size: few
J: TRBJ2-3
D: NA
V: TRBV7-2
DNA: TGTGCCAGCAGCTTAGACCAGGGAGGCACAGATACGCAGTATTTT
CDR3: CASSLDQGGTDTQYF

size: NA
J: TRBJ2-7
D: TRBD2
V: TRBV12-3/TRBV12-4
DNA: TGTGCCAGCAGGCCCTCCGGGACTAGCTCCTCCGAGCAGTACTTC
CDR3: CASRPSGTSSSEQYF

size: medium-sized
J: TRBJ2-1
D: NA
V: TRBV11-2
DNA: TGTGCCAGCAGCCTAACCCGCAATGAGCAGTTCTTC
CDR3: CASSLTRNEQFF

size: few
J: TRBJ2-3
D: NA
V: TRBV5-5
DNA: TGTGCCAGCAGCTTGGTAGCAGACCGTAGCACAGATACGCAGTATTTT
CDR3: CASSLVADRSTDTQYF

size: few
J: TRBJ1-2
D: NA
V: TRBV7-3
DNA: TGTGCCAGCAGCTCGTCGTCAGCGGACTATGGCTACACCTTC
CDR3: CASSSSSADYGYTF

size: NA
J: TRBJ2-7
D: TRBD1
V: TRBV29-1
DNA: TGCAGCGTTGTAAGGGGACAGGGGAACTCCTACGAGCAGTACTTC
CDR3: CSVVRGQGNSYEQYF

size: few
J: TRBJ2-3
D: NA
V: TRBV30
DNA: TGTGCCTGGAGTACCGGAGCATGGGATACGCAGTATTTT
CDR3: CAWSTGAWDTQYF

size: NA
J: TRBJ2-2
D: TRBD1
V: TRBV7-9
DNA: TGTGCCAGCAGTTACAACCGGGACAGGGGGACCGGGGAGCTGTTTTTT
CDR3: CASSYNRDRGTGELFF

size: many
J: TRBJ2-1
D: NA
V: TRBV28
DNA: TGTGCCAGCAGTTTGGGTGAGGACAGCTACAATGAGCAGTTCTTC
CDR3: CASSLGEDSYNEQFF

size: few
J: TRBJ1-1
D: NA
V: TRBV28
DNA: TGTGCCAGCAGCCACCGCGGAAACATGAACACTGAAGCTTTCTTT
CDR3: CASSHRGNMNTEAFF